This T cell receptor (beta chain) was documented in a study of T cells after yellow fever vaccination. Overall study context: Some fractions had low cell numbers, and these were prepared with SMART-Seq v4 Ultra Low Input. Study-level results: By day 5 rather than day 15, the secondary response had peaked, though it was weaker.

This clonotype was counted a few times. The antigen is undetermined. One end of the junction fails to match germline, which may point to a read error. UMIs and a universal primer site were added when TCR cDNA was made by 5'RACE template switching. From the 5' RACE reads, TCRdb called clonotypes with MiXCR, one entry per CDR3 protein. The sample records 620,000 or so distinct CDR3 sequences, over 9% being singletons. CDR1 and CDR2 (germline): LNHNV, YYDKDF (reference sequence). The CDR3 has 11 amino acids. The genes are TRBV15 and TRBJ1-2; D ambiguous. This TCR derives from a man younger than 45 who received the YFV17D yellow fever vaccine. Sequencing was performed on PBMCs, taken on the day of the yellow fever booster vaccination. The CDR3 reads CATSRDRRHIF. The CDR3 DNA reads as TGTGCCACCAGCAGAGATCGGAGGCACATCTTC. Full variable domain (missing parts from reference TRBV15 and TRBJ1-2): DAMVIQNPRYQVTQFGKPVTLSCSQTLNHNVMYWYQQKSSQAPKLLFHYYDKDFNNEADTPDNFQSRRPNTSFCFLDIRSPGLGDTAMYLCATSRDRRHIFGSGTRLTVV.